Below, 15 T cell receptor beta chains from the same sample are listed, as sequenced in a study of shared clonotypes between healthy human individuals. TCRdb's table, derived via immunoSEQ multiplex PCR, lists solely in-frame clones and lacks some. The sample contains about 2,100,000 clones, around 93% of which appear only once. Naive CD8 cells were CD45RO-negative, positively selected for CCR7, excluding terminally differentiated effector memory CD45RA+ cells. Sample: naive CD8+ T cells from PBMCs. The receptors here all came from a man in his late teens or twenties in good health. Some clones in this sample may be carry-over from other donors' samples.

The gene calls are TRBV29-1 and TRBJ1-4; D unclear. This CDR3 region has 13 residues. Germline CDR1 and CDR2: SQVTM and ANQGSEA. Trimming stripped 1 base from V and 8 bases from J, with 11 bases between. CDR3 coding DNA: TGCAGCGTTGAAGTCAGAAAAGGGGAAAAACTGTTTTTT. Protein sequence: CSVEVRKGEKLFF.

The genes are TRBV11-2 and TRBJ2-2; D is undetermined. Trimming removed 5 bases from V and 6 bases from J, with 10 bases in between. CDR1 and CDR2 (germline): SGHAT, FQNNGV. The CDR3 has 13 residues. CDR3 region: CASSPPSPGELFF. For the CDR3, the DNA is TGTGCCAGCAGCCCCCCCTCGCCCGGGGAGCTGTTTTTT. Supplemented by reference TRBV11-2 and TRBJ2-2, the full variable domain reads EAGVAQSPRYKIIEKRQSVAFWCNPISGHATLYWYQQILGQGPKLLIQFQNNGVVDDSQLPKDRFSAERLKGVDSTLKIQPAKLEDSAVYLCASSPPSPGELFFGEGSRLTVL.

Here the CDR3 DNA reads TGTGCCAGCAGTTTTCTAGACGGATACTATGGCTACACCTTC. This gives the protein CASSFLDGYYGYTF. The chain couples TRBV28 to TRBJ1-2, with D unclear. This CDR3 spans 14 amino acids. The germline V gene encodes CDR1 MDHEN and CDR2 SYDVKM. V shed 3 bases and J shed 3 bases, with 11 bases lying between them.

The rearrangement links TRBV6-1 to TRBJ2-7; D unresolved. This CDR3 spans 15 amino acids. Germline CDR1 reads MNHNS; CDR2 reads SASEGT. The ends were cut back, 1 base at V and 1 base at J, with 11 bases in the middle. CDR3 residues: CASSEGNHPSYEQYF. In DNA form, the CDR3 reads TGTGCCAGCAGTGAAGGAAACCATCCGTCCTACGAGCAGTACTTC.

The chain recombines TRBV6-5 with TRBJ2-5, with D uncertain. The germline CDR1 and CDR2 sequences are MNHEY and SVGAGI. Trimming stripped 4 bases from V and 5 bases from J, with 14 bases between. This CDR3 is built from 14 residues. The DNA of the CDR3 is TGTGCCAGCAGTTCGTTCTCAGAAAGGGAGACCCAGTACTTC. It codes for CASSSFSERETQYF.

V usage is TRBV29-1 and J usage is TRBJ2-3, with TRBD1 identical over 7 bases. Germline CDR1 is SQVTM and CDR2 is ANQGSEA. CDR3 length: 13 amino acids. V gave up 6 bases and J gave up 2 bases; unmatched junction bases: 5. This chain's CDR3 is CSVTGSITDTQYF. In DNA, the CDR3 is TGCAGCGTGACAGGGTCAATCACAGATACGCAGTATTTT.

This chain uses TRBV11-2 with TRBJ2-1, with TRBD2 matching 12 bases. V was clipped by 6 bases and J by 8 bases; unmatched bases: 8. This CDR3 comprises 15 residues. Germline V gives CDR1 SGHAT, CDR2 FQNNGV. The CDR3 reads CASRRTSGMLDEQFF. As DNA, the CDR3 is TGTGCCAGCAGAAGGACTAGCGGGATGCTTGATGAGCAGTTCTTC.

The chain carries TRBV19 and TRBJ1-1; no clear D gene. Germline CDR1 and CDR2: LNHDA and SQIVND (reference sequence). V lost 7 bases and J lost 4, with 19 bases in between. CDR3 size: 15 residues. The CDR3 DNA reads TGTGCCAGTACCGCCGGACGATACTTGGGCACTGAAGCTTTCTTT. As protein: CASTAGRYLGTEAFF.

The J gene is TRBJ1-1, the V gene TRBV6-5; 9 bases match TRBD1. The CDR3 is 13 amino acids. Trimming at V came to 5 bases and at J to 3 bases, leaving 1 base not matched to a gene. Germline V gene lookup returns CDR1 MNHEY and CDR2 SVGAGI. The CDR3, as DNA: TGTGCCAGCAGTAGGACAGGGGACACTGAAGCTTTCTTT. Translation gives CASSRTGDTEAFF.

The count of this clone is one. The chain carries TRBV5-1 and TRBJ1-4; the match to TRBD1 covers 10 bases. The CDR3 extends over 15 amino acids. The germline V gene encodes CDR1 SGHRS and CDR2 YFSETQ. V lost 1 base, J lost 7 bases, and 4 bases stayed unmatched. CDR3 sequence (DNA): TGCGCCAGCAGCTTGATGGGACAGGGGTTTGAAAAACTGTTTTTT. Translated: CASSLMGQGFEKLFF. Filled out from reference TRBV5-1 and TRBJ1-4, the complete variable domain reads KAGVTQTPRYLIKTRGQQVTLSCSPISGHRSVSWYQQTPGQGLQFLFEYFSETQRNKGNFPGRFSGRQFSNSRSEMNVSTLELGDSALYLCASSLMGQGFEKLFFGSGTQLSVL.

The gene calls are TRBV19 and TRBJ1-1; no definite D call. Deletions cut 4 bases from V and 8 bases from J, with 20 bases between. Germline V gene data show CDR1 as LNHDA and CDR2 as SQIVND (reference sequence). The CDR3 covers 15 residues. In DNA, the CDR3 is TGTGCCAGTAGTACCCCCAGCGGGGTGGCACTGGAAGCTTTCTTT. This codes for CASSTPSGVALEAFF.

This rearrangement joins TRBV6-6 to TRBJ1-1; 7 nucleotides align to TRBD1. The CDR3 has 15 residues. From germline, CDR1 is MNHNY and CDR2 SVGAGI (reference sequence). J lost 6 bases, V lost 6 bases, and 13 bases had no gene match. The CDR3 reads CASSHIPGQEAEAFF. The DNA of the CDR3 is TGTGCCAGCAGCCATATCCCTGGACAGGAGGCTGAAGCTTTCTTT.

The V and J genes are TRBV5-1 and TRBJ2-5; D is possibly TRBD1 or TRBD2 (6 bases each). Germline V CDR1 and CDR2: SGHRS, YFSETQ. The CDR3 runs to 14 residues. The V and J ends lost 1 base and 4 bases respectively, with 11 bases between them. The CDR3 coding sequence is TGCGCCAGCAGCTTGCTGGGGGGCCCAGAGACCCAGTACTTC. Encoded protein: CASSLLGGPETQYF.

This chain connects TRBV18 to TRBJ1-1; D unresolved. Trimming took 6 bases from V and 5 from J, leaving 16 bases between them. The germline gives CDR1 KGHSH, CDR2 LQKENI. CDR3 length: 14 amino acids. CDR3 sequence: CASSQADRGTEAFF. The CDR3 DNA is TGTGCCAGCTCTCAAGCGGACCGGGGAACTGAAGCTTTCTTT. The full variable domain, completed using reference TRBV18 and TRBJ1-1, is NAGVMQNPRHLVRRRGQEARLRCSPMKGHSHVYWYRQLPEEGLKFMVYLQKENIIDESGMPKERFSAEFPKEGPSILRIQQVVRGDSAAYFCASSQADRGTEAFFGQGTRLTVV.

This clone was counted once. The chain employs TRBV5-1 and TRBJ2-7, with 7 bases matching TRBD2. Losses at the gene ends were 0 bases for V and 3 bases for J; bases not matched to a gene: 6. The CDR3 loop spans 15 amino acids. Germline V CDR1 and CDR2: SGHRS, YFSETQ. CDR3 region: CASSLASGAGYEQYF. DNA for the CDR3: TGCGCCAGCAGCTTGGCTAGCGGAGCGGGCTACGAGCAGTACTTC.